This T cell receptor beta chain originates from a study of cytomegalovirus exposure and HLA in healthy donors. Study-level findings and limits: Researchers reportedly found TCR beta sequences accurately predicted most subjects' HLA-A and HLA-B alleles. It was confirmed in vitro that three of the CMV-associated chains were specific for CMV antigens.

On this clone: Its antigen remains unknown.

PCR primers comprised 60 Vbeta and 13 Jbeta primers. Libraries were prepared by immunoSEQ multiplex PCR; TCRdb keeps only in-frame clonotypes and omits some of them. The profile shows about 120,000 clones, roughly 84% of them singletons. The CDR3 is 14 amino acids. Trimming removed 5 bases from V and 8 bases from J; junction bases left unmatched: 7. CDR1 is LNHDA, CDR2 SQIVND, per germline (reference sequence). The source of this sequence is a man between 25 and 39 years old in good health and CMV-seropositive. The specimen was PBMCs. This chain connects TRBV19 to TRBJ2-1, with 9 bases that match TRBD2. The CDR3 sequence: CASSRASGVDEQFF. The CDR3 DNA sequence: TGTGCCAGTAGTCGGGCTAGCGGGGTGGATGAGCAGTTCTTC.